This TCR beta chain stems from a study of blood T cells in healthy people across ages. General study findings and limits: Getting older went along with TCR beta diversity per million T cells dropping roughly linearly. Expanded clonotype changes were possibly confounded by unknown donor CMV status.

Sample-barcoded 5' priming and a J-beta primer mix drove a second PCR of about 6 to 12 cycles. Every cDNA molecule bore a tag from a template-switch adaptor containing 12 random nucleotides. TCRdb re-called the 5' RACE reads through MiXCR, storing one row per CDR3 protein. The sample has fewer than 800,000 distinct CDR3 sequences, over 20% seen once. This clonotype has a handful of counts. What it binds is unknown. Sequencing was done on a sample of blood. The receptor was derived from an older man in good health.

The CDR3 nucleotides are TGTGCCAGCAGACGAGGGGGCGCGGGTACTGAAGCTTTCTTT. Its translation: CASRRGGAGTEAFF. The chain employs TRBV6-5 and TRBJ1-1, with 7 bases identical to TRBD1. Germline V lookup: CDR1 MNHEY, CDR2 SVGAGI. The CDR3 covers 14 residues. Trimming removed 6 bases from V and 5 bases from J; junction bases left unmatched: 9.